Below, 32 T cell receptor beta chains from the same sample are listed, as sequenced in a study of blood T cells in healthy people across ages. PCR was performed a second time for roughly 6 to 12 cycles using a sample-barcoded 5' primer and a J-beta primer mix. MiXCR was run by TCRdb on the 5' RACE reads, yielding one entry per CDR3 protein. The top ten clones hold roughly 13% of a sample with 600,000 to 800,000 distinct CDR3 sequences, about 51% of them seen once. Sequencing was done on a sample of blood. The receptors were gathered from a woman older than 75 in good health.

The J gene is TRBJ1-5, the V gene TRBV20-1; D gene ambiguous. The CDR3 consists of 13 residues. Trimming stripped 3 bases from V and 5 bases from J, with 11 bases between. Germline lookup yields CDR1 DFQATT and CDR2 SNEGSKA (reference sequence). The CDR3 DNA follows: TGCAGTGCTAGGCTGGAAGCTGATCAGCCCCAGCATTTT. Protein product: CSARLEADQPQHF.

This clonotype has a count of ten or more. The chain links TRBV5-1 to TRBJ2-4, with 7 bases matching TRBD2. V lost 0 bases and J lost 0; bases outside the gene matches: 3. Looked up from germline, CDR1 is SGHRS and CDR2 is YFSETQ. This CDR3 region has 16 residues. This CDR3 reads CASSLATSQAKNIQYF. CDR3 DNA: TGCGCCAGCAGCTTGGCGACTAGCCAAGCCAAAAACATTCAGTACTTC.

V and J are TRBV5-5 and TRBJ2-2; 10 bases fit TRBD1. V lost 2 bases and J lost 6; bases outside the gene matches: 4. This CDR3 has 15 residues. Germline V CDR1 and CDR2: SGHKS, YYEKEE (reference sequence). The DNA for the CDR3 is TGTGCCAGCAGCTTCGGGACAGGGGCGTCCGGGGAGCTGTTTTTT. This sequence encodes CASSFGTGASGELFF.

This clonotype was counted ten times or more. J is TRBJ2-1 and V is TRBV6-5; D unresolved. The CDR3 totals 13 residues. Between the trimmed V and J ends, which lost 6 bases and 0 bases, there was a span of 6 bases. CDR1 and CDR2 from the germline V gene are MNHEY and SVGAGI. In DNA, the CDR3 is TGTGCCAGCAGGTATGCCTCCTACAATGAGCAGTTCTTC. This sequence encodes CASRYASYNEQFF.

As DNA, the CDR3 is TGTGCCAGCAGCCAGGGTTCGGGGCCCAATGAGCAGTTCTTC. Translation: CASSQGSGPNEQFF. The chain carries TRBV3-1 and TRBJ2-1, with D perhaps given as TRBD1 or TRBD2 (5 bases each). V dropped 3 bases and J dropped 6 bases, with 12 bases sitting between them. CDR1 LGHDT and CDR2 YNNKEL come from the germline V gene (reference sequence). The CDR3 contains 14 residues.

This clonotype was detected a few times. In DNA, the CDR3 is TGTGCCAGCAGTATGCGGACAGGGAGGTACACTGAAGCTTTCTTT. Translating it yields CASSMRTGRYTEAFF. The V gene is TRBV28, the J gene TRBJ1-1; 8 bases align to TRBD1. CDR1 and CDR2 from the germline V gene are MDHEN and SYDVKM. The CDR3 consists of 15 residues. With V trimmed by 5 bases and J by 3 bases, 8 bases remained unmatched.

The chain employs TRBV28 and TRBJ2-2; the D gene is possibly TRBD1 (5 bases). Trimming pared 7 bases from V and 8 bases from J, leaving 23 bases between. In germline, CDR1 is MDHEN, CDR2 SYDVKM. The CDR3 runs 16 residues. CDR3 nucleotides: TGTGCCAGCACCTCGTCGGCAGGGCTACTTACGGGGGAGCTGTTTTTT. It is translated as CASTSSAGLLTGELFF.

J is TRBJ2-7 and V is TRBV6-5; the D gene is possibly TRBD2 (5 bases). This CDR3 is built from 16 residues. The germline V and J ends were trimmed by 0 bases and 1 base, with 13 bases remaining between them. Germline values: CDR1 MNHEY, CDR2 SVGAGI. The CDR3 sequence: CASSYSRLRGSYEQYF. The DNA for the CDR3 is TGTGCCAGCAGTTACTCGAGACTCAGAGGGTCCTACGAGCAGTACTTC.

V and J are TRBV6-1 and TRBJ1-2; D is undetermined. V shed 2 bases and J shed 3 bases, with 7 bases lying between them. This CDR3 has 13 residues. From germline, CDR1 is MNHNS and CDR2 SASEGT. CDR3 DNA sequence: TGTGCCAGCAGTGAACAGGTCGACTATGGCTACACCTTC. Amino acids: CASSEQVDYGYTF.

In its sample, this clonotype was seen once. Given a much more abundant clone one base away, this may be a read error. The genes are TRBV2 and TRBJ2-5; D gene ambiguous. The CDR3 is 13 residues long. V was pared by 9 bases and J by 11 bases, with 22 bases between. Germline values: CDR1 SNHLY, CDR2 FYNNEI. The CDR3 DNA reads TGTGCCAGTTCCACTTCCTACGACAATGAGCAGTACTTC. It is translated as CASSTSYDNEQYF.

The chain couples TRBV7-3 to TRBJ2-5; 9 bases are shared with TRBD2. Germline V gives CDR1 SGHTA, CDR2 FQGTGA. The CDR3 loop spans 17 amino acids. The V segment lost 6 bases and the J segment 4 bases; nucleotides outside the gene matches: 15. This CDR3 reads CASSASLAGPAIETQYF. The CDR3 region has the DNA TGTGCCAGCAGTGCCTCCCTAGCGGGGCCAGCGATAGAGACCCAGTACTTC.

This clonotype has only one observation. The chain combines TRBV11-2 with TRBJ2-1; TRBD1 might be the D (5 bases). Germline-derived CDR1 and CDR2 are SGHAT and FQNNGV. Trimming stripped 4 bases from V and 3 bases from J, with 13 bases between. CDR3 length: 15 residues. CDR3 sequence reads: CASSSGPSFYNEQFF. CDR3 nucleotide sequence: TGTGCCAGCAGCTCAGGGCCCTCCTTCTACAATGAGCAGTTCTTC.

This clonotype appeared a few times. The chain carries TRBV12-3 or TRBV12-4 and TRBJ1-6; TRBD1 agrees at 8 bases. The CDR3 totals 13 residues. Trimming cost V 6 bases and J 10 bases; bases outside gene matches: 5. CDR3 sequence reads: CASSSGQVSPLHF. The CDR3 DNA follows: TGTGCCAGCAGCTCGGGACAGGTGTCACCCCTCCACTTT.

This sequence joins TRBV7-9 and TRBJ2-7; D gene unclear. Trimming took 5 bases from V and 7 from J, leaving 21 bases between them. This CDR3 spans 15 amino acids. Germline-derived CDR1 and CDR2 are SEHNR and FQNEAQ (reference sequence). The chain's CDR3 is CASSKPIILNNEQYF. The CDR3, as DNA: TGTGCCAGCAGCAAACCTATTATCCTTAACAATGAGCAGTACTTC.

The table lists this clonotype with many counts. CDR3 sequence (DNA): TGTGCCAGCAGTTTATTCGGGGGCCGCGGGAACTATGGCTACACCTTC. Protein product: CASSLFGGRGNYGYTF. The genes are TRBV12-3 or TRBV12-4 and TRBJ1-2; TRBD1 might be the D (6 bases). V was cut by 2 bases and J by 2 bases, with 15 bases left in between. The CDR3 is 16 residues long.

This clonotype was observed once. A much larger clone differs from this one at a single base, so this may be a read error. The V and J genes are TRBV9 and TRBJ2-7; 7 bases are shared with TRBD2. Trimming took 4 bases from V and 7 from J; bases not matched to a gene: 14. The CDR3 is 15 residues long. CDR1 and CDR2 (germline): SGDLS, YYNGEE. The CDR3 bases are TGTGCCAGCAGCTTTTCGGGAGGTACCAGTAGTGAGCAGTACTTC. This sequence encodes CASSFSGGTSSEQYF.

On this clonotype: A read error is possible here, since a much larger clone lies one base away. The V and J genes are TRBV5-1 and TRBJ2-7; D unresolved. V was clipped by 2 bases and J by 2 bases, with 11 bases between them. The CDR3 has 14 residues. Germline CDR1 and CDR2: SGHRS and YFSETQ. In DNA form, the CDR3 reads TGCGCCAGCAGCTTAGGGATAGGCCCCTACGAGCAGTACTTC. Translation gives CASSLGIGPYEQYF. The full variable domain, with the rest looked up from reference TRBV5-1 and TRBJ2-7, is KAGVTQTPRYLIKTRGQQVTLSCSPISGHRSVSWYQQTPGQGLQFLFEYFSETQRNKGNFPGRFSGRQFSNSRSEMNVSTLELGDSALYLCASSLGIGPYEQYFGPGTRLTVT.

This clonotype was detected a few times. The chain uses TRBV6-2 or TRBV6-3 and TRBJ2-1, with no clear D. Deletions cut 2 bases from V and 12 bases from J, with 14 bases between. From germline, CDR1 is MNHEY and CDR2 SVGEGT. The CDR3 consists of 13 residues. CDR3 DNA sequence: TGTGCCAGCAGTTACGGTTCGGAGTTAGGGCAGTTCTTC. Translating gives CASSYGSELGQFF.

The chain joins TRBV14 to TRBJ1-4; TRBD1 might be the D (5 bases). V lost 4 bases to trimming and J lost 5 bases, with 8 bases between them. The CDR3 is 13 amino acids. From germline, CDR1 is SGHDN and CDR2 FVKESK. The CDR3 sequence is CASSRGKNEKLFF. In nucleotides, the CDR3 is TGTGCCAGCAGCCGGGGGAAGAATGAAAAACTGTTTTTT.

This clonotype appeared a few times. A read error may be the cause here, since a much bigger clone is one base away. In DNA, the CDR3 is TGCGCCAGCAGCTTTAGGACAGGCTCCTACAATGAGCAGTACTTC. It codes for CASSFRTGSYNEQYF. V usage is TRBV5-1 and J usage is TRBJ2-1, with TRBD1 matching over 7 bases. The end of the DNA is better explained by TRBJ2-7, so the J call may be wrong. Looked up from germline, CDR1 is SGHRS and CDR2 is YFSETQ. This CDR3 is 15 amino acids long.

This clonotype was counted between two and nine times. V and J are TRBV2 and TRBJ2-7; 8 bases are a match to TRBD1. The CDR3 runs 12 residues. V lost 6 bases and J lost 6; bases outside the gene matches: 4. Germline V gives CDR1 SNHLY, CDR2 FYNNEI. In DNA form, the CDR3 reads TGTGCCAGCAGATACGACAGGGGCGAGCAGTACTTC. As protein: CASRYDRGEQYF.

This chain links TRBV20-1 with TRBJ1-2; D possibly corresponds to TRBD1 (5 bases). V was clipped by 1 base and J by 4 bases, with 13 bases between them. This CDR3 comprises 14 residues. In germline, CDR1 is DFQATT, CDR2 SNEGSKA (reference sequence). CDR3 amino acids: CSARGLDGGYGYTF. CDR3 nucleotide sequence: TGCAGTGCTAGAGGGCTCGACGGGGGCTATGGCTACACCTTC.

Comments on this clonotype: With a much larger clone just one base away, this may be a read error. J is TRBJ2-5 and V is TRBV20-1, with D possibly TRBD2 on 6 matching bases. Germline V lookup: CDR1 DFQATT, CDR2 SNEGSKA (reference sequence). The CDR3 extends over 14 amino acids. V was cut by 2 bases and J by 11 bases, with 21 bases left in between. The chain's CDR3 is CSARSGLVYNEQYF. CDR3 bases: TGCAGTGCTAGATCGGGACTTGTCTACAATGAGCAGTACTTC.

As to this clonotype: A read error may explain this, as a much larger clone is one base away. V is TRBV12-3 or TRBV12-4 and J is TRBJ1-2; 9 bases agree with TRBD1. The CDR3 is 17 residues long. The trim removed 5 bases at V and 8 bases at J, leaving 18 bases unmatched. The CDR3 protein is CASSTQGTGLQSGGYTF. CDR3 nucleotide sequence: TGTGCCAGCAGTACCCAAGGGACAGGGCTTCAATCGGGAGGCTACACCTTC.

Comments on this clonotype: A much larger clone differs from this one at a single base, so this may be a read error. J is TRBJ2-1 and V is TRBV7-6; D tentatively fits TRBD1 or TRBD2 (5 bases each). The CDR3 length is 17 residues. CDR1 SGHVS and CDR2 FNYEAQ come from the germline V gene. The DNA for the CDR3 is TGTACCAGCAGACTCGCCCCGGACTTAGGGGTCTACAATGAGCAGTTCTTC. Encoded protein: CTSRLAPDLGVYNEQFF.

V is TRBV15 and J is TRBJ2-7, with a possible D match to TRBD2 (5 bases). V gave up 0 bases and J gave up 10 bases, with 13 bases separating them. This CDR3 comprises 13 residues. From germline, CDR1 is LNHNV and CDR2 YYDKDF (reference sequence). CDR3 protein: CATSRDPEGGQYF. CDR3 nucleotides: TGTGCCACCAGCAGAGATCCGGAAGGAGGACAGTACTTC.

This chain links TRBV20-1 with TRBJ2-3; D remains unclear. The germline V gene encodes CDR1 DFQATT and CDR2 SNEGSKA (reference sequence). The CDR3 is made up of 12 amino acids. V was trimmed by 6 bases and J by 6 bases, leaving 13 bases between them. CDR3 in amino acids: CSALAPGDTQYF. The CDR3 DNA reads TGCAGTGCCCTGGCCCCTGGGGATACGCAGTATTTT.

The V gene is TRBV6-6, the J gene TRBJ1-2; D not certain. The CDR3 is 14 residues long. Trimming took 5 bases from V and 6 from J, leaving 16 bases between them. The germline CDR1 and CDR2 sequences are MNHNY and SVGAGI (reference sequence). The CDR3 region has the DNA TGTGCCAGCAGTCCTAAGCGCAGGAGGAATGGCTACACCTTC. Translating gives CASSPKRRRNGYTF.

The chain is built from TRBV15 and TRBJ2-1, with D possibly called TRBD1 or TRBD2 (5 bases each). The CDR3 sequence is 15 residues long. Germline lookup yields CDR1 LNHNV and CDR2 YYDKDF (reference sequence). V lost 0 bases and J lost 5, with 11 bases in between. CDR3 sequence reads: CATSRDRDGNNEQFF. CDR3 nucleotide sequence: TGTGCCACCAGCAGAGACCGGGACGGGAACAATGAGCAGTTCTTC.

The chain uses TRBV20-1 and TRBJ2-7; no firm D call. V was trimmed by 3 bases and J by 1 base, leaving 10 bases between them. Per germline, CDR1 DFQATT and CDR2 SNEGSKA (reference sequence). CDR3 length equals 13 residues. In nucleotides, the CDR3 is TGCAGTGCTAGGGGAAGCGAGTCCTACGAGCAGTACTTC. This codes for CSARGSESYEQYF.

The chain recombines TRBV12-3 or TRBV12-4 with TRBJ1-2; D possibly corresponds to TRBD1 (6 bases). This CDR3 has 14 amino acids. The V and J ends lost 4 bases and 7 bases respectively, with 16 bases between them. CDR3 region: CASSSHGGAFGYTF. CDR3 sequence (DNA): TGTGCCAGCAGTTCCCACGGGGGCGCTTTTGGCTACACCTTC.

CDR3: CASRVTGYGYTF. The DNA of the CDR3 is TGTGCCAGCAGGGTCACGGGCTATGGCTACACCTTC. This chain joins TRBV2 and TRBJ1-2; D remains unclear. CDR3 size: 12 residues. Germline V gives CDR1 SNHLY, CDR2 FYNNEI. V gave up 6 bases and J gave up 4 bases, with 9 bases separating them.